A selection of T cell receptor beta chains follows, all from one sample in a study of STAT5B mutations in CD4+ large granular lymphocyte leukemia. Assay used: immunoSEQ multiplex PCR; TCRdb lists only in-frame clones, some missing. The sample contains under 55,000 clones, 86% of which appear only once. The specimen sequenced was CD4+ T cells from blood buffy coats. Receptors were obtained from a human donor in good health. Each CDR3 is given without its conserved first and last residue. Each record gives: J gene, V gene, CDR3 protein.

>TRBJ2-5|TRBV30
AWSVRRTSGSQETQY
>TRBJ1-3|TRBV6-6
ASSVGQGGSNTIY
>TRBJ2-5|TRBV28
ASAPLVGDTQETQY
>TRBJ2-3|TRBV25-1
ASSEWGGRADTQY
>TRBJ2-3|TRBV5-4
ASSLLAGAPTDTQY
>TRBJ1-5|TRBV6-1
ASSPRDSYQPQH
>TRBJ2-3|TRBV30
AWSRGTVTDTQY
>TRBJ2-5|TRBV11-1
ASSYELGETQY
>TRBJ2-1|TRBV5-1
ASSLGGSYEQF
>TRBJ2-7|TRBV19
ASSMQLGTYEQY
>TRBJ1-4|TRBV5-1
ASSLGRLGEKLF
>TRBJ2-7|TRBV5-1
ASSLGRVAYEQY
>TRBJ2-7|TRBV30
AWSRGGSSYEQY
>TRBJ2-2|TRBV29-1
SAQGTANTGELF
>TRBJ2-7|TRBV7-2
ASSLVGPGLAGRSYEQY